The entry below describes one T cell receptor (beta chain). The target antigen is unknown. This sample is drawn from a study of spatial heterogeneity in lung cancer. Study-level information: The average count in raw reads for each unique TCR and UMI combination exceeded nine appearances. Findings and limits, study-wide: Compared with follow-up, resection was when ubiquitous expanded tumor TCRs appeared in blood more.

The CDR3 consists of 14 residues. CDR1 SQVTM and CDR2 ANQGSEA come from the germline V gene. V trimming: 5 bases; J trimming: 2 bases; junction bases outside the gene matches: 3. Time point reported: sample taken at primary tumor resection. The cohort: approximately 74 early-stage, untreated non-small cell lung cancer patients. TCRdb reprocessed the 5' RACE reads with MiXCR, giving one entry per CDR3 protein. The table has tens of thousands of distinct CDR3 sequences, 4.5% to 7% seen once. This chain connects TRBV29-1 to TRBJ2-2; 9 positions agree with TRBD2. The source of this sequence is a male donor with early-stage non-small cell lung cancer. The specimen was PBMCs, collected at surgery. The chain's CDR3 is CSVRLAENTGELFF. The CDR3 coding sequence is TGCAGCGTTCGACTAGCGGAAAACACCGGGGAGCTGTTTTTT.